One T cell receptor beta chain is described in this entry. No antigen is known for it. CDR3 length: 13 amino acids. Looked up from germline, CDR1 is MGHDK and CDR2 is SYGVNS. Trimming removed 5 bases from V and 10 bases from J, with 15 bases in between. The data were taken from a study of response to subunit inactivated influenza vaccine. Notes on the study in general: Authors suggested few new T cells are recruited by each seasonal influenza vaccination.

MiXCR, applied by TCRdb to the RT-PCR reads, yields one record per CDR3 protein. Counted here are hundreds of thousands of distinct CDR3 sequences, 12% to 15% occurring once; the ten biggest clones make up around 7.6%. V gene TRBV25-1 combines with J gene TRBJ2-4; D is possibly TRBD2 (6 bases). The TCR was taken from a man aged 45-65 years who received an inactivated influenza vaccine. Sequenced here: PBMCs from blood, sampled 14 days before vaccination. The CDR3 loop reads CASSFLSAGIQYF. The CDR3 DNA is TGTGCCAGCAGTTTCTTAAGTGCGGGGATTCAGTACTTC.